Each of the 8 T cell receptor beta chains below was sequenced from the same sample in a study of cytomegalovirus exposure and HLA in healthy donors. With 60 Vbeta and 13 Jbeta primers, the PCR was carried out. Here immunoSEQ multiplex PCR was the method, and the copy in TCRdb shows in-frame clones only, minus some. This repertoire shows over 100,000 clones, roughly 67% found once; its top ten account for around 8%. The sequencing input was PBMCs. Receptor source: a man in his forties or fifties in good health and CMV-seronegative.

The chain has TRBV7-9 and TRBJ1-1; D is perhaps TRBD1 (6 bases). The CDR3 loop spans 15 amino acids. Germline CDR1 and CDR2: SEHNR and FQNEAQ (reference sequence). V dropped 6 bases and J dropped 4 bases, with 18 bases sitting between them. The CDR3 DNA follows: TGTGCCAGCAGTCCGCCGAGGGGGTGGGGCACTGAAGCTTTCTTT. Amino acid sequence: CASSPPRGWGTEAFF.

The chain is built from TRBV5-1 and TRBJ2-7, with TRBD2 matching over 7 bases. Looked up from germline, CDR1 is SGHRS and CDR2 is YFSETQ. The CDR3 loop spans 15 amino acids. V dropped 0 bases and J dropped 2; count of bases not matched to a gene: 5. The CDR3 coding sequence is TGCGCCAGCAGCTTGGTTGGGGGAGGGGCCTACGAGCAGTACTTC. As protein: CASSLVGGGAYEQYF. The full variable domain, rest sourced from reference TRBV5-1 and TRBJ2-7, is KAGVTQTPRYLIKTRGQQVTLSCSPISGHRSVSWYQQTPGQGLQFLFEYFSETQRNKGNFPGRFSGRQFSNSRSEMNVSTLELGDSALYLCASSLVGGGAYEQYFGPGTRLTVT.

The rearrangement links TRBV29-1 to TRBJ2-7; 8 bases align to TRBD1. Unmatched junction bases numbered 5, after V lost 3 bases and J lost 4 bases. The CDR3 has 13 amino acids. Germline V gene lookup returns CDR1 SQVTM and CDR2 ANQGSEA. Here the CDR3 DNA reads TGCAGCGTTGAGGCAGGGGGCAGATACGAGCAGTACTTC. It specifies CSVEAGGRYEQYF.

The chain carries TRBV5-1 and TRBJ2-7; 7 bases map to TRBD1. The ends lost 1 base at V and 3 bases at J; junction bases unmatched: 7. This CDR3 has 15 amino acids. The V gene's germline CDR1 is SGHRS and CDR2 YFSETQ. CDR3 coding DNA: TGCGCCAGCAGCTTGAGTCTAGGGGGCCGCTACGAGCAGTACTTC. Protein sequence: CASSLSLGGRYEQYF. The variable domain in full, with the rest retrieved from reference TRBV5-1 and TRBJ2-7, is KAGVTQTPRYLIKTRGQQVTLSCSPISGHRSVSWYQQTPGQGLQFLFEYFSETQRNKGNFPGRFSGRQFSNSRSEMNVSTLELGDSALYLCASSLSLGGRYEQYFGPGTRLTVT.

The chain has TRBV18 and TRBJ1-1, with D maybe TRBD1 (5 bases). Trimming left V 2 bases short and J 6 bases short, with 16 bases between. The CDR3 runs to 15 residues. Germline V gene data show CDR1 as KGHSH and CDR2 as LQKENI. Here the CDR3 DNA reads TGTGCCAGCTCACCATTGGAGGGGTTCCTACCTGAAGCTTTCTTT. This codes for CASSPLEGFLPEAFF.

CDR3 sequence: CASSSQGEPQYF. The CDR3 nucleotides read TGTGCCAGCAGTTCCCAAGGAGAACCGCAGTACTTC. The gene calls are TRBV6-5 and TRBJ2-7; D is uncertain. Between the trimmed V and J ends, which lost 4 bases and 9 bases, there was a span of 13 bases. Germline-derived CDR1 and CDR2 are MNHEY and SVGAGI. The CDR3 covers 12 residues.

The gene calls are TRBV14 and TRBJ2-4; weak D call: TRBD1 (5 bases). The CDR3 contains 21 residues. Germline V gene data show CDR1 as SGHDN and CDR2 as FVKESK. Trimming stripped 3 bases from V and 0 bases from J, with 27 bases between. CDR3: CASSHLPTDPLGPLAKNIQYF. The CDR3 bases are TGTGCCAGCAGCCACCTTCCGACAGACCCCCTCGGTCCCCTAGCCAAAAACATTCAGTACTTC.

The chain links TRBV7-9 to TRBJ2-5; 10 bases agree with TRBD1. The tail of the sequence fits TRBJ2-7 better, so the J call may be wrong. CDR1 is SEHNR and CDR2 is FQNEAQ in the germline V gene (reference sequence). The CDR3 is made up of 16 amino acids. For the CDR3, the DNA is TGTGCCAGCAGCCCGCGGCCGGGACAGGGGTACGACGAGCAGTACTTC. This codes for CASSPRPGQGYDEQYF.